The present entry profiles one T cell receptor (beta chain) with its context. Its antigen is unidentified. CDR3 length: 15 residues. The V segment lost 5 bases and the J segment 1 base; nucleotides outside the gene matches: 6. The germline V gene has CDR1 SGHTA and CDR2 FQGNSA. PCR was performed a second time for about 6 to 11 cycles using a sample-barcoded 5' primer and a J-beta primer mix. TCRdb called the 5' RACE reads again in MiXCR, with one record for every CDR3 protein. Seen here are hundreds of thousands of distinct CDR3 sequences, about 28% observed once, and the top ten hold 15% to 19%. These data originate in a study of blood T cells in healthy people across ages. Per individual sample, total RNA of at least 5.5 micrograms was extracted. Study findings and constraints: A greater number of naive CD4+ cells and higher diversity distinguished long-lived donors from aged donors.

The rearrangement joins TRBV7-2 to TRBJ2-5; the match to TRBD2 covers 8 bases. The sequence derives from a woman aged 80 or over in good health. Sequencing was done on a sample of blood. CDR3 sequence reads: CASSQKRGTQETQYF. The CDR3 nucleotides are TGTGCCAGCAGCCAAAAGCGGGGGACCCAAGAGACCCAGTACTTC.